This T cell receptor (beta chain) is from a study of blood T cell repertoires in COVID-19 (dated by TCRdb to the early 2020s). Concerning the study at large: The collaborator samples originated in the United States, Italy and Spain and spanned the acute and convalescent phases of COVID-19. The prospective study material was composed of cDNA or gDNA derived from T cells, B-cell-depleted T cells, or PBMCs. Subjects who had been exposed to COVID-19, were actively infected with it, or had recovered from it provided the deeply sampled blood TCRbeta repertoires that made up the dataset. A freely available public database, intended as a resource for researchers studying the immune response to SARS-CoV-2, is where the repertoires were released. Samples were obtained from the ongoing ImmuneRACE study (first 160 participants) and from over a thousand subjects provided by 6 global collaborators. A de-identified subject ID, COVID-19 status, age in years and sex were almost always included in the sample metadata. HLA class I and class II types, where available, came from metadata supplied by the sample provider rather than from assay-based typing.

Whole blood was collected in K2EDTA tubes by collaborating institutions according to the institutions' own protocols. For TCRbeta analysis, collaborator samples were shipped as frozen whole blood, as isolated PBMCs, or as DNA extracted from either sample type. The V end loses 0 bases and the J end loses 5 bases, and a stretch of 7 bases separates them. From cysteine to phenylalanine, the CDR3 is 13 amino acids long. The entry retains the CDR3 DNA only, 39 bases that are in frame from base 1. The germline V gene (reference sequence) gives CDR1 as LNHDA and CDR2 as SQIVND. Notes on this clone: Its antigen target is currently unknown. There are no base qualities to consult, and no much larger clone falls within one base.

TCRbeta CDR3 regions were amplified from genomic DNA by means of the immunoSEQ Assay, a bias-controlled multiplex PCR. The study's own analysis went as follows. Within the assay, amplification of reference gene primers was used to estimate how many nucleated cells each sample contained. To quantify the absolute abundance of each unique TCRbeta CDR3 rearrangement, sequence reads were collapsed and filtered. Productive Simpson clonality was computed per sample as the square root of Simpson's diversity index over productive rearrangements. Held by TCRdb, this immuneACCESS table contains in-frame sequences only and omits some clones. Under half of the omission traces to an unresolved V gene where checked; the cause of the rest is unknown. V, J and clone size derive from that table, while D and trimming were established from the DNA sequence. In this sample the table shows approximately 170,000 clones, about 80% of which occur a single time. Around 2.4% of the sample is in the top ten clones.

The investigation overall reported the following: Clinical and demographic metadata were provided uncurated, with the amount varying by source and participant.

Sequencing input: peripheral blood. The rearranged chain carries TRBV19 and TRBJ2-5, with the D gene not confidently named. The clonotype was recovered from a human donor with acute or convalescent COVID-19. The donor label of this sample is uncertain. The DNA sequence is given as TGTGCCAGTAGTATAGACAGGTCCGAGACCCAGTACTTC. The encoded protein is CASSIDRSETQYF. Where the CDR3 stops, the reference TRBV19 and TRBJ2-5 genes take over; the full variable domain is DGGITQSPKYLFRKEGQNVTLSCEQNLNHDAMYWYRQDPGQGLRLIYYSQIVNDFQKGDIAEGYSVSREKKESFPLTVTSAQKNPTAFYLCASSIDRSETQYFGPGTRLLVL.